This TCR beta chain was recovered during a study of CD8+CD57+ T cells in acquired aplastic anemia. Study-level background: Sequencing produced an average of about 9.8 million reads per healthy donor for CD4+ cells.

There are many counts of this clonotype. Genomic DNA provided the template from which TCR beta VDJ and CDR3 profiles were obtained. Using its own MiXCR run on the reads, TCRdb lists one record per CDR3 protein. Here the sample spans about 220,000 distinct CDR3 sequences, approximately 35% being singletons. Germline CDR1 reads SGHVS; CDR2 reads FQNEAQ. CDR3 length: 16 amino acids. V lost 5 bases to trimming and J lost 4 bases; unmatched junction nucleotides: 11. J is TRBJ1-2 and V is TRBV7-8, with 9 bases lining up with TRBD1. The sequenced sample consisted of sorted CD4+, CD8+, or CD8+CD57+ T cells (not recorded which) from PBMCs. This clonotype was sampled from a human donor in good health, serving as a control. The CDR3 nucleotides read TGTGCCAGCAGCCCTACAGGGGGCATAAACGTCTATGGCTACACCTTC. Translating gives CASSPTGGINVYGYTF. The full variable domain, rest sourced from reference TRBV7-8 and TRBJ1-2, is GAGVSQSPRYKVAKRGQDVALRCDPISGHVSLFWYQQALGQGPEFLTYFQNEAQLDKSGLPSDRFFAERPEGSVSTLKIQRTQQEDSAVYLCASSPTGGINVYGYTFGSGTRLTVV.